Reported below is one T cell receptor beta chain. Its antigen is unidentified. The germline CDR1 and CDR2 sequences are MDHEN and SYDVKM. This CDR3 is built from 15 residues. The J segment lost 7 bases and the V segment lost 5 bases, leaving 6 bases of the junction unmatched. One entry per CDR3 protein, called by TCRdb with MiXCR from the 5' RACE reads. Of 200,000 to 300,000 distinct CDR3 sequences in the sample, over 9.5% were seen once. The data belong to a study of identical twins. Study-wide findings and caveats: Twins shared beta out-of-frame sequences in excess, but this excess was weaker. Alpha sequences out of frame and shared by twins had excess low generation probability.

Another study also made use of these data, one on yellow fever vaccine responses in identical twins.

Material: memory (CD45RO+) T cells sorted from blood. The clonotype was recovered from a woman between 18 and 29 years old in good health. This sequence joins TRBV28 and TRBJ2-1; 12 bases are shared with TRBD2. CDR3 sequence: CASSALAGGKNEQFF. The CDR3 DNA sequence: TGTGCCAGCAGTGCACTAGCGGGAGGTAAAAATGAGCAGTTCTTC.